This entry lists 20 T cell receptor beta chains sequenced from one sample in a study of shared clonotypes between healthy human individuals. Cells designated naive CD8 were CD45RO-negative and were positively selected for CCR7, with terminally differentiated effector memory CD45RA+ cells excluded. Assay: immunoSEQ multiplex PCR; the TCRdb copy retains only in-frame clones and omits some. This repertoire shows about 2.1 million clones, approximately 92% found once; its top ten account for around 1.8%. The sample was naive CD8+ T cells from PBMCs. Receptors were obtained from a man aged 18 to 35 in good health. Some clones in this sample may be carry-over from other donors' samples.

The J gene is TRBJ2-3, the V gene TRBV28, with 13 bases lining up with TRBD2. The CDR3 consists of 17 residues. J gave up 3 bases and V 5 bases, and 8 bases lay outside the gene matches. Germline CDR1 reads MDHEN; CDR2 reads SYDVKM. The CDR3: CASSLLGTSGITDTQYF. The DNA of the CDR3 is TGTGCCAGCAGTCTCCTTGGGACTAGCGGGATAACAGATACGCAGTATTTT.

The chain has TRBV19 and TRBJ1-1, with D unclear. Trimming shortened V by 7 bases and J by 11 bases, and 14 bases separated the two germline ends. This CDR3 contains 11 residues. Germline CDR1 and CDR2: LNHDA and SQIVND (reference sequence). DNA of the CDR3: TGTGCCAGTATGGCCAGCGACGATGCTTTCTTT. It is translated as CASMASDDAFF. The whole variable domain, filled in from reference TRBV19 and TRBJ1-1, reads DGGITQSPKYLFRKEGQNVTLSCEQNLNHDAMYWYRQDPGQGLRLIYYSQIVNDFQKGDIAEGYSVSREKKESFPLTVTSAQKNPTAFYLCASMASDDAFFGQGTRLTVV.

J is TRBJ2-7 and V is TRBV7-9; no reliable D call. The CDR3 sequence is 11 residues long. V was pared by 5 bases and J by 7 bases, with 9 bases between. Germline V gene data show CDR1 as SEHNR and CDR2 as FQNEAQ (reference sequence). The CDR3 spells CASSGDSEQYF. The CDR3 nucleotides read TGTGCCAGCAGCGGTGACTCGGAGCAGTACTTC.

The chain combines TRBV4-2 with TRBJ2-7; the match to TRBD1 covers 9 bases. Germline V gives CDR1 LGHNA, CDR2 YNFKEQ. V trimming: 1 base; J trimming: 3 bases; junction bases outside the gene matches: 4. The CDR3 contains 15 residues. The CDR3 here is CASSQARDRVYEQYF. CDR3 coding DNA: TGTGCCAGCAGCCAAGCCCGGGACAGGGTCTACGAGCAGTACTTC.

V usage is TRBV6-1 and J usage is TRBJ2-5; D is undetermined. The CDR3 spans 12 residues. Germline V gene data show CDR1 as MNHNS and CDR2 as SASEGT. The V gene lost 5 bases and the J gene lost 5 bases, with 9 bases spanning the gap. The CDR3 spells CASSFRLETQYF. CDR3 coding DNA: TGTGCCAGCAGTTTTCGGCTCGAGACCCAGTACTTC.

The CDR3 protein is CASSETRPSSRERETQYF. The CDR3 region has the DNA TGTGCCAGCAGTGAAACCCGGCCCAGCTCGCGGGAGAGAGAGACCCAGTACTTC. V gene TRBV2 combines with J gene TRBJ2-5; 7 nucleotides align to TRBD2. The V gene's germline CDR1 is SNHLY and CDR2 FYNNEI. V lost 2 bases and J lost 4; bases outside the gene matches: 16. The CDR3 runs to 18 residues.

Written as DNA, the CDR3 is TGTGCCAGTAGTATAGGGGAGAAGACTGAAGCTTTCTTT. This translates into CASSIGEKTEAFF. The gene calls are TRBV19 and TRBJ1-1; D is unresolved. From germline, CDR1 is LNHDA and CDR2 SQIVND (reference sequence). V lost 1 base and J lost 5, with 8 bases in between. The CDR3 has 13 amino acids.

The chain employs TRBV15 and TRBJ2-1; possible D gene TRBD1, 6 bases. The CDR3 contains 16 residues. V lost 0 bases and J lost 14, with 23 bases in between. Germline V lookup: CDR1 LNHNV, CDR2 YYDKDF (reference sequence). The CDR3 coding sequence is TGTGCCACCAGCAGAGATTTGGGGGCGATAACGGCAAGTAAGTTCTTC. Protein sequence: CATSRDLGAITASKFF.

As to this clone: The same CDR3 can be traced to other DNA sequences in this sample. The genes are TRBV7-9 and TRBJ2-7; 13 nucleotides agree with TRBD2. Germline CDR1 and CDR2: SEHNR and FQNEAQ (reference sequence). The junction had 1 base not matched to a gene; V was cut back by 5 bases and J by 0 bases. The CDR3 sequence is 15 residues long. Here the CDR3 reads CASSRTSGSSYEQYF. CDR3 nucleotide sequence: TGTGCCAGCAGCCGGACTAGCGGGAGCTCCTACGAGCAGTACTTC.

The gene calls are TRBV27 and TRBJ2-3; 8 nucleotides align to TRBD2. The J segment lost 3 bases and the V segment lost 6 bases, leaving 8 bases of the junction unmatched. This CDR3 is 15 amino acids long. The germline CDR1 and CDR2 sequences are MNHEY and SMNVEV (reference sequence). In DNA form, the CDR3 reads TGTGCCAGCAGCACCCGGGAGGGTTGGACAGATACGCAGTATTTT. Its protein product is CASSTREGWTDTQYF.

The chain recombines TRBV27 with TRBJ2-1; the match to TRBD2 covers 8 bases. V shed 1 base and J 8 bases; nucleotides not matched to a gene: 10. This CDR3 has 16 residues. CDR1 and CDR2 from the germline V gene are MNHEY and SMNVEV (reference sequence). CDR3 DNA: TGTGCCAGCAGTTTATATTTGCCGGGAGGGCAGCATGAGCAGTTCTTC. Its protein is CASSLYLPGGQHEQFF.

V is TRBV7-9 and J is TRBJ2-7, with 11 bases identical to TRBD2. This CDR3 spans 17 amino acids. The V gene end was trimmed by 3 bases and the J gene end by 5 bases; junction bases not matched to a gene: 12. CDR1 and CDR2 (germline): SEHNR, FQNEAQ (reference sequence). CDR3 bases: TGTGCCAGCAGCTTGCGGGCGACTAGCGGGATGAGGAACGAGCAGTACTTC. It translates to CASSLRATSGMRNEQYF. The full variable domain, rest sourced from reference TRBV7-9 and TRBJ2-7, is DTGVSQNPRHKITKRGQNVTFRCDPISEHNRLYWYRQTLGQGPEFLTYFQNEAQLEKSRLLSDRFSAERPKGSFSTLEIQRTEQGDSAMYLCASSLRATSGMRNEQYFGPGTRLTVT.

V usage is TRBV29-1 and J usage is TRBJ2-1, with 8 bases matching TRBD2. V was clipped by 7 bases and J by 5 bases; unmatched bases: 10. CDR3 length equals 14 residues. In germline, CDR1 is SQVTM, CDR2 ANQGSEA. The CDR3 is CSAKVAGIHNEQFF. The DNA for the CDR3 is TGCAGCGCAAAGGTAGCGGGGATACACAATGAGCAGTTCTTC.

The rearrangement links TRBV14 to TRBJ2-1; no clear D. From germline, CDR1 is SGHDN and CDR2 FVKESK. The ends were cut back, 5 bases at V and 3 bases at J, with 23 bases in the middle. The CDR3 has 18 amino acids. The CDR3 DNA follows: TGTGCCAGCAGCGCCTACCTGTCGGGTGGGCCAATCTACAATGAGCAGTTCTTC. It codes for CASSAYLSGGPIYNEQFF.

A note on this clone: The sample has other DNA sequences that encode this CDR3 too. The chain combines TRBV27 with TRBJ2-1, with 8 bases that match TRBD1. Trimming at V came to 6 bases and at J to 4 bases, leaving 2 bases not matched to a gene. CDR1 and CDR2 from the germline V gene are MNHEY and SMNVEV (reference sequence). The CDR3 length is 13 residues. CDR3 amino acids: CASRDRVYNEQFF. CDR3 DNA: TGTGCCAGCAGGGACAGGGTTTACAATGAGCAGTTCTTC.

This clone was picked up a small number of times. The chain joins TRBV19 to TRBJ1-1, with 7 nucleotides matching TRBD1. Germline CDR1 and CDR2: LNHDA and SQIVND (reference sequence). Germline trimming cut 5 bases from V and 2 bases from J; bases unmatched to any gene: 5. The CDR3 is 14 amino acids. CDR3 sequence (DNA): TGTGCCAGTAGTTTTGGGACAGCAAACACTGAAGCTTTCTTT. It is translated as CASSFGTANTEAFF.

This chain connects TRBV4-1 to TRBJ2-1; the D is unclear. The length of the CDR3 is 15 residues. Trimming took 0 bases from V and 2 from J, leaving 8 bases between them. The V gene's germline CDR1 is MGHRA and CDR2 YSYEKL. The CDR3 sequence: CASSQDPTTYNEQFF. The CDR3 nucleotides read TGCGCCAGCAGCCAAGACCCAACTACCTACAATGAGCAGTTCTTC.

This clone was recorded once. The chain combines TRBV7-3 with TRBJ2-2; no reliable D call. Per the germline V gene, CDR1 is SGHTA and CDR2 is FQGTGA. Trimming cost V 3 bases and J 7 bases, with 6 bases left between them. The CDR3 is 12 residues long. Written as DNA, the CDR3 is TGTGCCAGCAGCTTTCTGGGCGGGGAGCTGTTTTTT. As protein: CASSFLGGELFF.

The chain combines TRBV7-8 with TRBJ2-2, with D unclear. Trimming stripped 8 bases from V and 7 bases from J, with 8 bases between. This CDR3 contains 11 residues. The germline V gene encodes CDR1 SGHVS and CDR2 FQNEAQ. CDR3 sequence: CASFWGGELFF. As DNA, the CDR3 is TGTGCCAGCTTTTGGGGCGGGGAGCTGTTTTTT.

The V gene is TRBV7-6, the J gene TRBJ2-3; 9 bases map to TRBD2. V trimming: 3 bases; J trimming: 0 bases; junction bases outside the gene matches: 1. CDR1 SGHVS and CDR2 FNYEAQ come from the germline V gene. This CDR3 spans 15 amino acids. The CDR3 region is CASSFSGSSTDTQYF. In nucleotides, the CDR3 is TGTGCCAGCAGCTTTAGCGGGAGTAGCACAGATACGCAGTATTTT.